The 21 T cell receptor beta chains reported below all come from one sample, sequenced in a study of blood T cells in healthy people across ages. Together with a sample-barcoded 5' primer, a J-beta primer mix was included in a second PCR lasting about 7 to 12 cycles. From the 5' RACE reads, TCRdb called clonotypes with MiXCR, one entry per CDR3 protein. The sample consists of about 1.6 million distinct CDR3 sequences, roughly a third of them appearing once. The source material was blood. The receptors derive from a woman aged 30 to 39 in good health.

This clonotype was seen a few times. V gene TRBV4-1 combines with J gene TRBJ2-7; D is ambiguous. The germline CDR1 and CDR2 sequences are MGHRA and YSYEKL. The CDR3 covers 14 residues. V gave up 4 bases and J gave up 6 bases, with 16 bases separating them. CDR3 region: CASSPHAAHPEQYF. In DNA form, the CDR3 reads TGCGCCAGCAGCCCCCACGCGGCCCACCCCGAGCAGTACTTC.

This rearrangement joins TRBV5-1 to TRBJ2-7; D is ambiguous. This CDR3 is built from 13 residues. V was trimmed by 4 bases and J by 2 bases, leaving 10 bases between them. In germline, CDR1 is SGHRS, CDR2 YFSETQ. This chain's CDR3 is CASSGIGTYEQYF. The CDR3 region has the DNA TGCGCCAGCAGCGGGATCGGTACCTACGAGCAGTACTTC.

The chain has TRBV4-1 and TRBJ2-1; D is undetermined. The CDR3 extends over 13 amino acids. Looked up from germline, CDR1 is MGHRA and CDR2 is YSYEKL. V lost 2 bases to trimming and J lost 10 bases, with 12 bases between them. CDR3 sequence reads: CASSQISSYEQFF. The CDR3 DNA follows: TGCGCCAGCAGCCAAATATCATCCTACGAGCAGTTCTTC.

The rearrangement uses TRBV20-1 and TRBJ2-7; TRBD1 matches 9 bases. The ends lost 1 base at V and 2 bases at J; junction bases unmatched: 6. The V gene's germline CDR1 is DFQATT and CDR2 SNEGSKA (reference sequence). The CDR3 consists of 15 residues. Here the CDR3 reads CSARAGTGLPYEQYF. CDR3 DNA: TGCAGTGCTAGAGCTGGGACAGGGTTGCCCTACGAGCAGTACTTC.

The V and J genes are TRBV29-1 and TRBJ2-5, with D possibly TRBD1 on 5 matching bases. The end of the DNA fits TRBJ2-4 better, so the J call may be wrong. This CDR3 has 14 amino acids. The germline V gene has CDR1 SQVTM and CDR2 ANQGSEA. CDR3 DNA: TGCAGCGTTGTTTGGTTAAGAAGGGGAAACATTCAGTACTTC. Its protein is CSVVWLRRGNIQYF.

This clonotype was recorded a few times. V gene TRBV27 combines with J gene TRBJ2-7; 8 nucleotides line up with TRBD2. V lost 3 bases to trimming and J lost 2 bases; unmatched junction nucleotides: 6. The V gene's germline CDR1 is MNHEY and CDR2 SMNVEV (reference sequence). CDR3 size: 15 residues. The CDR3 protein is CASSFGREGAYEQYF. In DNA, the CDR3 is TGTGCCAGCAGTTTTGGTCGGGAGGGAGCCTACGAGCAGTACTTC.

This clonotype came up a few times. The chain uses TRBV9 and TRBJ2-1; D is unresolved. V was pared by 0 bases and J by 2 bases, with 6 bases between. The CDR3 is 14 residues long. The germline CDR1 and CDR2 sequences are SGDLS and YYNGEE. As DNA, the CDR3 is TGTGCCAGCAGCGTAGCTAGTACCTACAATGAGCAGTTCTTC. Protein: CASSVASTYNEQFF. The entire variable domain, with the rest obtained from reference TRBV9 and TRBJ2-1, is as follows: DSGVTQTPKHLITATGQRVTLRCSPRSGDLSVYWYQQSLDQGLQFLIQYYNGEERAKGNILERFSAQQFPDLHSELNLSSLELGDSALYFCASSVASTYNEQFFGPGTRLTVL.

The V gene is TRBV5-1, the J gene TRBJ2-5, with a possible D match to TRBD2 (5 bases). This CDR3 is built from 13 residues. The V end was cut by 0 bases, the J end by 7 bases, with 10 bases between. Germline V gene data show CDR1 as SGHRS and CDR2 as YFSETQ. In DNA form, the CDR3 reads TGCGCCAGCAGCTTGGAGCGGTTGGGGACCCAGTACTTC. Amino acids: CASSLERLGTQYF.

The rearrangement joins TRBV19 to TRBJ2-1, with 8 positions matching TRBD1. The V and J ends lost 4 bases and 1 base, in that order; junction bases with no gene match: 9. Germline V CDR1 and CDR2: LNHDA, SQIVND (reference sequence). The CDR3 has 17 residues. CDR3 protein: CASSTLAGQGSYNEQFF. The CDR3, as DNA: TGTGCCAGTAGTACCTTAGCAGGACAGGGTTCCTACAATGAGCAGTTCTTC.

The chain links TRBV5-5 to TRBJ2-5, with TRBD1 matching 10 bases. Trimming took 3 bases from V and 4 from J; bases not matched to a gene: 12. The CDR3 covers 17 residues. Germline V CDR1 and CDR2: SGHKS, YYEKEE (reference sequence). CDR3 sequence (DNA): TGTGCCAGCAGCTCCGGATTGACAGGGGGCAAGATAGAGACCCAGTACTTC. Its translation: CASSSGLTGGKIETQYF.

The table lists this clonotype with a few counts. The CDR3 bases are TGTGCCAGCACCGACAGGGGCTACGAGCAGTACTTC. Protein product: CASTDRGYEQYF. V usage is TRBV28 and J usage is TRBJ2-7; 8 bases are a match to TRBD1. This CDR3 is 12 amino acids long. The germline gives CDR1 MDHEN, CDR2 SYDVKM. After removal of 7 bases from V and 3 bases from J, the junction contained 2 bases not matched to a gene.

A word on this clonotype: A much larger clone differs from this one at a single base, so this may be a read error. The chain couples TRBV29-1 to TRBJ2-5; TRBD1 is a possible D gene (5 bases). The J call is uncertain, as TRBJ2-7 better fits the DNA end. CDR1 and CDR2 (germline): SQVTM, ANQGSEA. This CDR3 region has 12 residues. As DNA, the CDR3 is TGCAGCGCTGTAGCACAGGCGGACGAGCAGTACTTC. Translated, it gives CSAVAQADEQYF.

This clonotype showed up just a few times. The chain joins TRBV28 to TRBJ1-1, with D tentatively TRBD1 (5 bases). The V end was cut by 5 bases, the J end by 2 bases, with 18 bases between. Germline CDR1 is MDHEN and CDR2 is SYDVKM. The CDR3 runs to 16 residues. CDR3 region: CASSPGPIAYNTEAFF. Here the CDR3 DNA reads TGTGCCAGCAGTCCGGGACCGATAGCATACAACACTGAAGCTTTCTTT.

The chain has TRBV20-1 and TRBJ1-4; no firm D call. Trimming cost V 0 bases and J 7 bases, with 15 bases left between them. CDR1 and CDR2 (germline): DFQATT, SNEGSKA (reference sequence). The CDR3 runs to 15 residues. The CDR3 nucleotides read TGCAGTGCTAGAGACTCGAGCTACTGGCGTGAAAAACTGTTTTTT. This encodes CSARDSSYWREKLFF.

The table lists this clonotype with a few counts. This sequence joins TRBV15 and TRBJ2-2, with D tentatively TRBD1 (5 bases). The CDR3 has 15 residues. Trimming removed 1 base from V and 5 bases from J, with 11 bases in between. The germline CDR1 and CDR2 sequences are LNHNV and YYDKDF (reference sequence). CDR3 nucleotides: TGTGCCACCAGCAGAGCAAAGACAGCAACCGGGGAGCTGTTTTTT. It encodes CATSRAKTATGELFF.

This clonotype was seen at least ten times. The gene calls are TRBV20-1 and TRBJ2-1; D uncertain. CDR3 length: 13 amino acids. V lost 2 bases to trimming and J lost 5 bases, with 10 bases between them. Germline V CDR1 and CDR2: DFQATT, SNEGSKA (reference sequence). CDR3 nucleotide sequence: TGCAGTGCTAGACCGGCCGGCGACAATGAGCAGTTCTTC. Encoded protein: CSARPAGDNEQFF.

In its sample, this clonotype was seen once. The V call is TRBV15, the J call TRBJ2-1, with D perhaps being TRBD1 or TRBD2 (5 bases each). Germline CDR1 and CDR2: LNHNV and YYDKDF (reference sequence). Trimming took 0 bases from V and 6 from J, leaving 6 bases between them. This CDR3 contains 13 residues. The CDR3 protein is CATSRDGGNEQFF. CDR3 nucleotide sequence: TGTGCCACCAGCAGAGATGGGGGCAATGAGCAGTTCTTC.

The genes are TRBV30 and TRBJ2-2; possible D gene TRBD1, 6 bases. The CDR3 extends over 15 amino acids. Trimming pared 0 bases from V and 2 bases from J, leaving 10 bases between. CDR1 is GTSNPN, CDR2 SVGIG, per germline (reference sequence). The CDR3 loop is CAWSVGTLNTGELFF. As DNA, the CDR3 is TGTGCCTGGAGTGTAGGGACACTTAACACCGGGGAGCTGTTTTTT.

In regard to this clonotype: The junction shows a germline mismatch at one end, possibly a read error. The J gene is TRBJ2-3, the V gene TRBV20-1, with 11 bases aligning to TRBD2. The CDR3 covers 15 residues. Germline V CDR1 and CDR2: DFQATT, SNEGSKA (reference sequence). CDR3 in amino acids: CSANRLAGMADMQYF. The DNA for the CDR3 is TGCAGTGCCAACCGACTAGCGGGAATGGCAGATATGCAGTATTTT.

This clonotype was recorded once. The J gene is TRBJ2-5, the V gene TRBV9; TRBD2 matches 10 bases. The end of the DNA fits TRBJ2-7 better, so the J call may be wrong. CDR1 and CDR2 (germline): SGDLS, YYNGEE. The length of the CDR3 is 15 residues. The CDR3 loop reads CASSVAAGGPDEQYF. The CDR3 DNA reads TGTGCCAGCAGCGTAGCAGCGGGAGGGCCTGACGAGCAGTACTTC.

This clonotype was counted many times. This chain joins TRBV28 and TRBJ2-7, with 7 bases lining up with TRBD1. Losses at the gene ends were 7 bases for V and 1 base for J; bases not matched to a gene: 4. The CDR3 extends over 13 amino acids. Germline CDR1 reads MDHEN; CDR2 reads SYDVKM. The DNA of the CDR3 is TGTGCCAGCAACAGGGGATTATCCTACGAGCAGTACTTC. It codes for CASNRGLSYEQYF.